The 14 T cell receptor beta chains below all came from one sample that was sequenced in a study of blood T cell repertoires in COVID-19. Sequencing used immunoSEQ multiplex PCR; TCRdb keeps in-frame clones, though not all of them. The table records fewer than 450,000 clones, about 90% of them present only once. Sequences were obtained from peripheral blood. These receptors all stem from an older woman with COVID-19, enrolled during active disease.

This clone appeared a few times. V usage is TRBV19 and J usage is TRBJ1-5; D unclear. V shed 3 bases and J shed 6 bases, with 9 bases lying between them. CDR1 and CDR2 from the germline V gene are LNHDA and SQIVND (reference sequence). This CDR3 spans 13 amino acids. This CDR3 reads CASSIPAGQPQHF. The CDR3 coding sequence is TGTGCCAGTAGTATTCCGGCGGGTCAGCCCCAGCATTTT.

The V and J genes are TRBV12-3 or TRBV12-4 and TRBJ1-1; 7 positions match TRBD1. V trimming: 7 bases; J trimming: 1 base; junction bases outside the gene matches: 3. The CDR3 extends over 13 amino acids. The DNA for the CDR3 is TGTGCCAGCACCTGGACAGGGAACACTGAAGCTTTCTTT. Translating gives CASTWTGNTEAFF.

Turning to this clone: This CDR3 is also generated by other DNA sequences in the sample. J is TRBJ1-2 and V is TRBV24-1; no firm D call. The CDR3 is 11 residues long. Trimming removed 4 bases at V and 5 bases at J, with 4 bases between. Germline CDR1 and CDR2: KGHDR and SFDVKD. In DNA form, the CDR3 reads TGTGCCACCAGTGACGGTTATGGCTACACCTTC. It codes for CATSDGYGYTF.

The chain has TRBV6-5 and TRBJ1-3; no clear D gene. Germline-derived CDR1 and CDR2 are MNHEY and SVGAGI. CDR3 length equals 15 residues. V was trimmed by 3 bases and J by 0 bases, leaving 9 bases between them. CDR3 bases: TGTGCCAGCAGTTATGACGGAGTCTCTGGAAACACCATATATTTT. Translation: CASSYDGVSGNTIYF.

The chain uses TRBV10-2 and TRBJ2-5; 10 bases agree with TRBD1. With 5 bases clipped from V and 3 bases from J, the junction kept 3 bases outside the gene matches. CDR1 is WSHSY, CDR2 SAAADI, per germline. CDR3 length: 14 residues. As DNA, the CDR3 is TGCGCCAGCAGTCGGGACAGGGGAAAAGAGACCCAGTACTTC. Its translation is CASSRDRGKETQYF.

The CDR3 loop is CASSIADYTGELFF. In DNA, the CDR3 is TGTGCCAGTAGTATAGCCGACTACACCGGGGAGCTGTTTTTT. V gene TRBV19 combines with J gene TRBJ2-2; no reliable D call. This CDR3 has 14 residues. Deletions cut 1 base from V and 3 bases from J, with 6 bases between. CDR1 and CDR2 (germline): LNHDA, SQIVND (reference sequence).

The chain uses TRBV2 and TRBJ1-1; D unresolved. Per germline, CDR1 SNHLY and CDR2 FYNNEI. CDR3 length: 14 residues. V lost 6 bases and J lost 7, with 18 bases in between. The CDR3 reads CASRFTGYVDEAFF. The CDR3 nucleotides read TGTGCCAGCAGGTTCACCGGGTACGTGGATGAAGCTTTCTTT.

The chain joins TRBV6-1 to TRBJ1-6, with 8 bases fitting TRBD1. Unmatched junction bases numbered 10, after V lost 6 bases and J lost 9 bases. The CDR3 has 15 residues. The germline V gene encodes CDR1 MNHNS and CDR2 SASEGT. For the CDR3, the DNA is TGTGCCAGCAGCGAACTACAGGGGGTTCGTTCACCCCTCCACTTT. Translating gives CASSELQGVRSPLHF.

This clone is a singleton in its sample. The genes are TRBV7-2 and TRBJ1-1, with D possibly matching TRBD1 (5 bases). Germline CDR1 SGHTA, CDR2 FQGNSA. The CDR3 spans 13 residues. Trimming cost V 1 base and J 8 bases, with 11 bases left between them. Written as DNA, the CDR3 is TGTGCCAGCAGCTTAGTGTTCGGGGGGGAAGCTTTCTTT. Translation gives CASSLVFGGEAFF.

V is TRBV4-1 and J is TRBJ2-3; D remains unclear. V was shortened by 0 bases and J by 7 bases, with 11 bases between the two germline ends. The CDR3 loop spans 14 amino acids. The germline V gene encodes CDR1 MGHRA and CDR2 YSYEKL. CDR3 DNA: TGCGCCAGCAGCCAAGACCTTTTGTTTAATACGCAGTATTTT. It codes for CASSQDLLFNTQYF.

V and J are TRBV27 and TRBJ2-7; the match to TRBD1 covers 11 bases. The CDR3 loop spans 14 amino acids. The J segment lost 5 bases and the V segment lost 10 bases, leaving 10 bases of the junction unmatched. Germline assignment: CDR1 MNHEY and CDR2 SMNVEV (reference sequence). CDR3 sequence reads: CAIGTRTGGHEQYF. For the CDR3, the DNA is TGTGCCATCGGGACTAGGACAGGGGGCCACGAGCAGTACTTC.

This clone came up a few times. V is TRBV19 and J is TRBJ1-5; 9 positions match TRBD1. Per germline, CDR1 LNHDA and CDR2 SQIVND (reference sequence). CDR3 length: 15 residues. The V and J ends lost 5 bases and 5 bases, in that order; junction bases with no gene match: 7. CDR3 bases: TGTGCCAGTAGTCCGGGACAGGGCCCCTATCAGCCCCAGCATTTT. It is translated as CASSPGQGPYQPQHF.

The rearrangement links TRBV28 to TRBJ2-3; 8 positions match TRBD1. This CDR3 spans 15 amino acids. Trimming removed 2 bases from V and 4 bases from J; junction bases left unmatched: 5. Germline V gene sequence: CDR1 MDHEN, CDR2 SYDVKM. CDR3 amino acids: CASSLGAGGADTQYF. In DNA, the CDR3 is TGTGCCAGCAGTTTAGGGGCAGGGGGCGCAGATACGCAGTATTTT. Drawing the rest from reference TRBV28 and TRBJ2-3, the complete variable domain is DVKVTQSSRYLVKRTGEKVFLECVQDMDHENMFWYRQDPGLGLRLIYFSYDVKMKEKGDIPEGYSVSREKKERFSLILESASTNQTSMYLCASSLGAGGADTQYFGPGTRLTVL.

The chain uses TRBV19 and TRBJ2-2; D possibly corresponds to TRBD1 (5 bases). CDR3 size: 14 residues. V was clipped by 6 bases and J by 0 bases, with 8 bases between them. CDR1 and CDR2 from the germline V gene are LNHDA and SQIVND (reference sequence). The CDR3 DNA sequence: TGTGCCAGTAGCGAACAGGCGAACACCGGGGAGCTGTTTTTT. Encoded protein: CASSEQANTGELFF.